This T cell receptor beta chain came from a study of control samples from healthy donors and cancer patients. CDR1 and CDR2 (germline): SGHVS, FQNEAQ. The germline V and J ends were trimmed by 2 bases and 2 bases, with 13 bases remaining between them. This CDR3 region has 16 residues. The assay was immunoSEQ multiplex PCR, and TCRdb's table has in-frame clones only and misses some. Of 95,000 to 100,000 clones in the sample, about 89% were seen once. The sample comprised blood. The clonotype comes from a man aged 25-40 years in good health. This chain links TRBV7-8 with TRBJ2-1, with D maybe TRBD2 (5 bases). The CDR3 is CASSLSPPGTYNEQFF. The CDR3 DNA is TGTGCCAGCAGCTTATCTCCCCCGGGGACCTACAATGAGCAGTTCTTC.